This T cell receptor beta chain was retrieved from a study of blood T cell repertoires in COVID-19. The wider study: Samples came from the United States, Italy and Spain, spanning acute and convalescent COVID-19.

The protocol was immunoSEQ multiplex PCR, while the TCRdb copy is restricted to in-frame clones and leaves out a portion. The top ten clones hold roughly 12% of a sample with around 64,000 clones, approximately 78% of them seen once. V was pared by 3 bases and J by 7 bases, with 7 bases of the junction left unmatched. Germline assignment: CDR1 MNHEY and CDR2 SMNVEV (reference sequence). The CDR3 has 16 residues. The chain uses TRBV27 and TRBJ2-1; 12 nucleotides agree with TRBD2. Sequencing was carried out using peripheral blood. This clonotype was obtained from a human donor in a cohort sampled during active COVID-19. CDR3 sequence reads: CASSFLAGGDLNEQFF. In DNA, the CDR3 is TGTGCCAGCAGTTTTCTAGCGGGGGGGGATTTGAATGAGCAGTTCTTC.